This paragraph reports one T cell receptor (beta chain). This clone was seen a few times. Its antigen target is currently unknown. There are no base qualities to consult, and no much larger clone falls within one base. The CDR3 goes from the cysteine to the phenylalanine over 15 residues. Kept here is only the CDR3 DNA, which spans 45 bases and is read in frame from base 1. V is pared back by 0 bases and J by 0 bases, with 10 bases lying between the germline termini. CDR1 and CDR2 are read off the germline V gene (reference sequence) as SGHNT and YYREEE. Each clonotype received, on average, about 9.7x coverage in deep resolution sequencing performed on a MiSeq, where the target depth lay between 1 in 1 million and 1 in 200,000 T cells. The immunoSEQ hsTCRB Kit was used to generate the TCR beta libraries. From the authors' description of their analysis: Data were analyzed with ImmunoSEQ Data Assistant and ImmunoSEQ Analyzer, with V, D and J genes assigned per IMGT definitions. Clonality, which ranges from 0 to 1, was calculated as one minus the normalized Shannon entropy of productive rearrangement frequencies. Public clonotype analysis was restricted to overrepresented clonotypes comprising at least 0.05% of each patient's repertoire. Repertoires from some 13 age-matched healthy donors in immuneACCESS were used as clonality controls. TCRdb provides this immuneACCESS table in a form limited to in-frame rearrangements. Some clones are lacking; in checked studies, under half of them reflect an unresolved V gene, and why the rest are absent is not known. Clone size and V and J calls were adopted from that table, with D and trimming inferred from the DNA. Within this sample are roughly 150,000 clones, with 76% of them counted one time only. Of the sample, about 4.7% is held by the ten largest clones.

This sample was taken from a study of cytotoxic CD8 clonotypes in ibrutinib-treated CLL (dated by TCRdb to the early 2020s). For the wider study: The cohort included roughly 15 treatment-naive and fewer than 12 relapsed/refractory patients; about 18 were IGHV unmutated. Responses were partial in around 25 patients and complete in 2; after median about 70 months follow-up, approximately 15 stayed in remission and about twelve progressed. Samples at response were collected after a median of roughly twelve months of treatment, with a range of about 6 to 40 months. Samples averaged about 260,000 productive templates and 80,000 to 100,000 productive rearrangements. Longitudinal samples were obtainable from about 30% of the roughly 86 participants in the trial. Cryopreserved peripheral blood mononuclear cells were collected before treatment, at response, and at either disease progression or sustained remission. Every remission and progressive disease sample was obtained while ibrutinib was still being received by the patients.

General conclusions and limits of the study: At baseline, clonality was higher than in age-matched healthy donors and showed a strong correlation with circulating CD8+ T-cell counts. At ibrutinib response clonality went up, during sustained remission it held steady, and at progression it dropped back toward baseline. Sampling times were not matched between patients in sustained remission and patients whose disease was progressing, and lymph node repertoires were not examined. Public clonotypes were rare and either shrank or stayed stable during treatment, and the rise in clonality at ibrutinib response reflected expansion of private clonotypes.

According to the study, the label for this sample's time point signals: 24 months on ibrutinib. For TCR beta library preparation, about 2 micrograms of genomic DNA were isolated from cryopreserved PBMCs. Longitudinal blood samples from CLL patients on ibrutinib monotherapy were analyzed using high-throughput TCR beta sequencing. Patients were enrolled in a phase 2 open-label single-center ibrutinib monotherapy trial. The clonotype originates from a human donor with chronic lymphocytic leukemia. The source material was PBMCs, sampled after 24 months of ibrutinib treatment. The chain employs TRBV5-4 and TRBJ2-7; no confident D gene assignment can be made. The DNA sequence reads TGTGCCAGCAGCTTGGCCCAGGTTTCCTCCTACGAGCAGTACTTC. It specifies CASSLAQVSSYEQYF. Reference TRBV5-4 and TRBJ2-7 genes cover what lies past the CDR3, so the full variable domain is ETGVTQSPTHLIKTRGQQVTLRCSSQSGHNTVSWYQQALGQGPQFIFQYYREEENGRGNFPPRFSGLQFPNYSSELNVNALELDDSALYLCASSLAQVSSYEQYFGPGTRLTVT.